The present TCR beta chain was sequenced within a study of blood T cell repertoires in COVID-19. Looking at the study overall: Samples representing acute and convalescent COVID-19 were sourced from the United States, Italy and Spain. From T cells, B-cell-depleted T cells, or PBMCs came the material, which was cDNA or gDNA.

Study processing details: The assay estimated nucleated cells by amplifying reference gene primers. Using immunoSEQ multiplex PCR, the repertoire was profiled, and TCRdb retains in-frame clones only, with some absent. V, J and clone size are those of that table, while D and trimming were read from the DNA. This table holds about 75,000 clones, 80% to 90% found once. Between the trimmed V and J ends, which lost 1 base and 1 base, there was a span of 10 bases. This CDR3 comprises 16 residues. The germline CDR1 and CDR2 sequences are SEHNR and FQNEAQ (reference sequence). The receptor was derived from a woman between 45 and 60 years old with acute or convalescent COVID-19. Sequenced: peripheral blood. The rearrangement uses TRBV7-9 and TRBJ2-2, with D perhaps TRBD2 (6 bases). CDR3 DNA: TGTGCCAGCAGCTTAGGTCTAGCGTTGAACACCGGGGAGCTGTTTTTT. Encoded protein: CASSLGLALNTGELFF.